This paragraph reports one T cell receptor beta chain. Its antigen is as yet unknown. Other DNA sequences in the sample encode the same CDR3. The sample belongs to a study of shared clonotypes between healthy human individuals. CD4+ cell separation produced CD45RA+ naive and CD45RA-negative memory subsets. Broader study findings: Naive CD4 clonotypes overlapped across a handful of donors at roughly 5.1%.

The deep-level immunoSEQ assay was used. For sorted subsets, roughly 200 ng DNA per replicate equaled around 28,000 T cell genomes. The data were produced by immunoSEQ multiplex PCR, yet TCRdb's version contains in-frame clones alone and is incomplete. In the table there are about 990,000 clones, 75% to 85% of which are singletons. This sequence originates from a man younger than 35 in good health. Some clones in this sample may be carry-over from other donors' samples. The specimen was memory CD4+ T cells from PBMCs. As to subset: CD45RA-negative fraction.

As DNA, the CDR3 is TGTGCCAGCAGTTTGGCGGGGCAGCCCCAGCATTTT. Protein sequence: CASSLAGQPQHF. The chain combines TRBV28 with TRBJ1-5; D not certain. This CDR3 contains 12 residues. V lost 3 bases to trimming and J lost 7 bases, with 7 bases between them. In germline, CDR1 is MDHEN, CDR2 SYDVKM. Based on the CDR3 plus reference TRBV28 and TRBJ1-5, the full variable domain is DVKVTQSSRYLVKRTGEKVFLECVQDMDHENMFWYRQDPGLGLRLIYFSYDVKMKEKGDIPEGYSVSREKKERFSLILESASTNQTSMYLCASSLAGQPQHFGDGTRLSIL.